A selection of T cell receptor beta chains follows, all from one sample in a study of cytomegalovirus exposure and HLA in healthy donors. Data came from immunoSEQ multiplex PCR; TCRdb stores just in-frame clones and leaves some out. The profile shows roughly 190,000 clones, about 84% of them singletons. Input material: PBMCs. These receptors originate from a woman between 18 and 30 years old in good health and CMV-seronegative. Both conserved end residues are part of each CDR3. The order of the fields is D gene, clone size, V gene, J gene, CDR3 DNA, CDR3 protein. The D gene is left open where the match is weak. Rows may omit the clone size; those that give it use once, few, many or a size class.

>-|few|TRBV7-9|TRBJ1-1
TGTGCCAGCAGCTTACAGGATCTTAAGATAACTGAAGCTTTCTTT
CASSLQDLKITEAFF
>TRBD1|-|TRBV6-5|TRBJ1-2
TGTGCCAGCAGTTCGGGGACAGTACCGGGCTACACCTTC
CASSSGTVPGYTF
>TRBD1|-|TRBV10-1|TRBJ1-2
TGCGCCAGCAGTATGACAGGGGATGGCTACACCTTC
CASSMTGDGYTF
>TRBD1|-|TRBV4-1|TRBJ2-7
TGCGCCAGCAGCCTAAACAGGGGGCTTATCTACGAGCAGTACTTC
CASSLNRGLIYEQYF
>-|-|TRBV10-3|TRBJ2-2
TGTGCCATAGAAAAGGGGGCCGGGGAGCTGTTTTTT
CAIEKGAGELFF
>-|-|TRBV7-6|TRBJ1-4
TGTGCCAGCAGCTTTTCAGGGGTAGATGAAAAACTGTTTTTT
CASSFSGVDEKLFF
>TRBD1|-|TRBV18|TRBJ1-1
TGTGCCAGCTCATCGATGACAGGGGCCACTGAAGCTTTCTTT
CASSSMTGATEAFF
>-|-|TRBV4-1|TRBJ1-1
TGCGCCAGCAGCCTATCGGGACAACTGAACACTGAAGCTTTCTTT
CASSLSGQLNTEAFF
>-|-|TRBV2|TRBJ1-2
TGTGCCAGCAGTGAAGGCAGGATGAACTATGGCTACACCTTC
CASSEGRMNYGYTF
>TRBD1|-|TRBV11-2|TRBJ2-1
TGTGCCAGCAGCTCGGCCACGGACAGGGCCAGTGAGCAGTTCTTC
CASSSATDRASEQFF
>-|once|TRBV25-1|TRBJ2-7
TGTGCCAGCAGTGAAAATGCGGCTGGCGAGCAGTACTTC
CASSENAAGEQYF
>-|-|TRBV19|TRBJ1-1
TGTGCCAGTAGTGACTACAGGGTGTTCCCTCCCACTGAAGCTTTCTTT
CASSDYRVFPPTEAFF
>TRBD1|few|TRBV19|TRBJ1-6
TGTGCCAGTAGTATGACCGGGACAGGGTTAAGTTCACCCCTCCACTTT
CASSMTGTGLSSPLHF
>TRBD2|-|TRBV6-1|TRBJ2-7
TGTGCCAGCAGGAAAAACGGGGGGGAGCAGTACTTC
CASRKNGGEQYF
>TRBD1|-|TRBV2|TRBJ1-5
TGTGCCAGCAGTACCCCCGGGACAGGGGGCAATCAGCCCCAGCATTTT
CASSTPGTGGNQPQHF
>TRBD1|-|TRBV30|TRBJ2-7
TGTGCCTGGAGATTAGGGGGCGTTTACGAGCAGTACTTC
CAWRLGGVYEQYF
>TRBD1|-|TRBV13|TRBJ1-3
TGTGCCAGCAGCTCTCGACAGGGGGACACCATATATTTT
CASSSRQGDTIYF
>-|-|TRBV9|TRBJ1-2
TGTGCCAGCAGCGTATCGGGGGGAGGCTATGGCTACACCTTC
CASSVSGGGYGYTF